These 13 T cell receptor beta chains came from one sample sequenced in a study of cytomegalovirus exposure and HLA in healthy donors. The PCR made use of 60 Vbeta and 13 Jbeta primers. The table came from immunoSEQ multiplex PCR; TCRdb's copy has only in-frame clones and leaves some out. The sample consists of over 150,000 clones, around 80% of them appearing once. Sequenced sample: PBMCs. Source of these receptors: a man aged 18 to 30 in good health and CMV-seropositive.

This clone has a handful of counts. A read error may produce the germline difference seen at one junction end. The genes are TRBV2 and TRBJ2-4, with TRBD2 as a possible D gene (6 bases). From germline, CDR1 is SNHLY and CDR2 FYNNEI. The CDR3 has 11 residues. This CDR3 is CASSEWGRTNF. The CDR3 DNA is TGTGCCAGCAGTGAATGGGGGAGGACGAACTTC.

Only a few counts were recorded for this clone. The chain carries TRBV7-2 and TRBJ1-6; 7 positions agree with TRBD1. The J segment lost 6 bases and the V segment lost 1 base, leaving 3 bases of the junction unmatched. CDR1 is SGHTA and CDR2 is FQGNSA in the germline V gene. The CDR3 is made up of 15 amino acids. The CDR3 DNA reads as TGTGCCAGCAGCTTAGACCCAGGGGGTAATTCACCCCTCCACTTT. Translation gives CASSLDPGGNSPLHF.

Worth noting for this clone: This CDR3 is also generated by other DNA sequences in the sample. CDR3: CASSQDPSKLYYGYTF. The CDR3 bases are TGCGCCAGCAGCCAAGATCCTTCGAAACTATATTATGGCTACACCTTC. The chain uses TRBV4-3 and TRBJ1-2; D unclear. Trimming shortened V by 0 bases and J by 5 bases, and 16 bases separated the two germline ends. CDR1 and CDR2 from the germline V gene are LGHNA and YSLEER. The CDR3 loop spans 16 amino acids.

In its sample, this clone was seen a few times. This chain joins TRBV20-1 and TRBJ2-5, with no clear D. Germline V lookup: CDR1 DFQATT, CDR2 SNEGSKA (reference sequence). Trimming took 7 bases from V and 0 from J, leaving 6 bases between them. The CDR3 is 11 amino acids. This CDR3 is CSVGYQETQYF. The CDR3 nucleotides read TGCAGTGTCGGGTACCAAGAGACCCAGTACTTC.

This clone was detected only once. This sequence joins TRBV19 and TRBJ2-2; 7 nucleotides agree with TRBD1. The CDR3 runs 18 residues. Germline-derived CDR1 and CDR2 are LNHDA and SQIVND (reference sequence). V lost 7 bases and J lost 0; bases outside the gene matches: 14. DNA of the CDR3: TGTGCCAGTACCACCCGGGGACAGTTTAGAGCGAACACCGGGGAGCTGTTTTTT. As protein: CASTTRGQFRANTGELFF.

The chain is built from TRBV19 and TRBJ2-4; 8 bases map to TRBD1. V was pared by 4 bases and J by 2 bases, with 7 bases of the junction left unmatched. In germline, CDR1 is LNHDA, CDR2 SQIVND (reference sequence). This CDR3 spans 16 amino acids. The CDR3 here is CASSRDRFQPKNIQYF. In DNA form, the CDR3 reads TGTGCCAGTAGTAGGGACAGGTTCCAGCCCAAAAACATTCAGTACTTC. Filled out from reference TRBV19 and TRBJ2-4, the complete variable domain reads DGGITQSPKYLFRKEGQNVTLSCEQNLNHDAMYWYRQDPGQGLRLIYYSQIVNDFQKGDIAEGYSVSREKKESFPLTVTSAQKNPTAFYLCASSRDRFQPKNIQYFGAGTRLSVL.

The V call is TRBV7-9, the J call TRBJ2-1; D perhaps matches TRBD1 (5 bases). The CDR3 sequence is 15 residues long. Germline CDR1 and CDR2: SEHNR and FQNEAQ (reference sequence). V lost 1 base, J lost 10 bases, and 17 bases lay in between. CDR3 loop: CASSLDQGRLREQFF. The CDR3 DNA reads TGTGCCAGCAGCTTAGACCAGGGCCGTCTTCGGGAGCAGTTCTTC.

The genes are TRBV7-2 and TRBJ1-5; possibly TRBD1 for D (6 bases). Looked up from germline, CDR1 is SGHTA and CDR2 is FQGNSA. The CDR3 is 14 amino acids. V lost 1 base and J lost 7, with 11 bases in between. The CDR3 DNA reads TGTGCCAGCAGCTTAGACAGGGCAGGACAGCCCCAGCATTTT. It translates to CASSLDRAGQPQHF.

This chain connects TRBV5-1 to TRBJ1-1, with 7 bases that match TRBD1. V was pared by 7 bases and J by 4 bases, with 10 bases of the junction left unmatched. Germline lookup yields CDR1 SGHRS and CDR2 YFSETQ. This CDR3 contains 14 residues. The CDR3 loop reads CASYFGQGGTEAFF. The DNA of the CDR3 is TGCGCCAGCTATTTCGGGCAGGGGGGCACTGAAGCTTTCTTT. The full variable domain, rest sourced from reference TRBV5-1 and TRBJ1-1, is KAGVTQTPRYLIKTRGQQVTLSCSPISGHRSVSWYQQTPGQGLQFLFEYFSETQRNKGNFPGRFSGRQFSNSRSEMNVSTLELGDSALYLCASYFGQGGTEAFFGQGTRLTVV.

The CDR3 nucleotides read TGTGCCACTGACCTTTCGGGACAGGGGGGGAGTGAGCAGTTCTTC. Translation: CATDLSGQGGSEQFF. The chain couples TRBV6-6 to TRBJ2-1; 11 nucleotides match TRBD1. CDR1 is MNHNY, CDR2 SVGAGI, per germline (reference sequence). This CDR3 spans 15 amino acids. V lost 10 bases to trimming and J lost 9 bases; unmatched junction nucleotides: 14.

This chain uses TRBV9 with TRBJ2-7; 11 nucleotides line up with TRBD2. The CDR3 sequence is 16 residues long. Looked up from germline, CDR1 is SGDLS and CDR2 is YYNGEE. V gave up 4 bases and J gave up 5 bases; unmatched junction bases: 11. CDR3 in amino acids: CASSTALAGGYHEQYF. Here the CDR3 DNA reads TGTGCCAGCAGCACAGCCCTAGCGGGGGGCTACCACGAGCAGTACTTC.

This CDR3 reads CASSVDTRQGTTQYF. The CDR3 nucleotides read TGTGCCAGCAGCGTAGATACCCGACAGGGGACGACCCAGTACTTC. This rearrangement joins TRBV9 to TRBJ2-5, with 8 bases lining up with TRBD1. With 0 bases clipped from V and 7 bases from J, the junction kept 8 bases outside the gene matches. The CDR3 has 15 amino acids. The germline CDR1 and CDR2 sequences are SGDLS and YYNGEE.

The gene calls are TRBV6-5 and TRBJ1-5; D is undetermined. Trimming pared 5 bases from V and 6 bases from J, leaving 11 bases between. CDR3 length: 13 residues. Germline values: CDR1 MNHEY, CDR2 SVGAGI. CDR3 coding DNA: TGTGCCAGCAGTGAGCAGACTGGTCAGCCCCAGCATTTT. The encoded protein is CASSEQTGQPQHF.